The subject of this entry is one TCR beta chain. The antigen is unknown. The sample belongs to a study of T cell repertoires in cytomegalovirus infection. At the level of the study: Public TCR beta signatures were indicative of both CMV infection and a matching HLA type.

This CDR3 spans 12 amino acids. The germline CDR1 and CDR2 sequences are LNHDA and SQIVND (reference sequence). The V end was cut by 10 bases, the J end by 4 bases, with 13 bases between. Findings and caveats of the study: Adding up the frequency of public TCR beta families identified people who carried CMV plus the relevant HLA. Ex vivo responses were dominated by HLA-C-restricted CMV-specific TCR beta clonotypes.

TCRdb ran MiXCR on the reads and lists one entry per CDR3 protein. The table includes 750,000 to 950,000 distinct CDR3 sequences, about 28% detected once. The sequence was collected from a human donor in good health (CMV status not recorded). Some clones in this sample may be carry-over from other donors' samples. V and J are TRBV19 and TRBJ1-2, with D unclear. The starting material was cultured CD8+ T cells from PBMCs, obtained from culture after CMV antigen stimulation. CDR3 bases: TGTGCCACCCAGGAGTCTGTCTATGGCTACACCTTC. Translation gives CATQESVYGYTF.